These 5 T cell receptor beta chains came from one sample sequenced in a study of shared T cell receptors in the human thymus. Sequenced by immunoSEQ multiplex PCR; TCRdb stores in-frame clones only, minus some. The sample carries about 710,000 clones, around 87% recorded once. This same sample was also part of a study on human thymus T cells.

Sequenced input: thymocytes. The receptor set was obtained from a boy in the first two years of life with a congenital heart defect.

The J gene is TRBJ2-1, the V gene TRBV5-1; 10 positions match TRBD2. The germline gives CDR1 SGHRS, CDR2 YFSETQ. J was trimmed by 4 bases and V by 4 bases; bases with no gene match: 8. The CDR3 is 16 amino acids. DNA for the CDR3: TGCGCCAGCAGCCTCACAACTAGCGGGGTTTACAATGAGCAGTTCTTC. It specifies CASSLTTSGVYNEQFF.

V gene TRBV2 combines with J gene TRBJ2-7, with TRBD2 matching over 10 bases. V shed 6 bases, J shed 7 bases, and the junction held 9 bases outside the gene matches. CDR1 is SNHLY and CDR2 is FYNNEI in the germline V gene. The CDR3 sequence is 14 residues long. CDR3 region: CASSQPGLAFEQYF. The CDR3 DNA reads TGTGCCAGCAGCCAACCGGGACTAGCGTTTGAGCAGTACTTC.

This chain connects TRBV18 to TRBJ2-2; D remains unclear. The CDR3 spans 13 residues. V shed 3 bases and J shed 9 bases, with 11 bases lying between them. Germline V lookup: CDR1 KGHSH, CDR2 LQKENI. The CDR3 bases are TGTGCCAGCTCACCCGAAGCGCCCAGGGAGCTGTTTTTT. Its protein product is CASSPEAPRELFF.

The rearrangement joins TRBV27 to TRBJ1-4; no clear D. CDR3 length: 15 residues. Germline values: CDR1 MNHEY, CDR2 SMNVEV (reference sequence). V lost 0 bases, J lost 0 bases, and 5 bases lay in between. CDR3 residues: CASSLSSATNEKLFF. DNA for the CDR3: TGTGCCAGCAGTTTATCATCTGCAACTAATGAAAAACTGTTTTTT.

The chain is built from TRBV27 and TRBJ2-7; 14 nucleotides align to TRBD2. J was trimmed by 3 bases and V by 5 bases; bases with no gene match: 3. CDR1 and CDR2 (germline): MNHEY, SMNVEV (reference sequence). The CDR3 loop spans 15 amino acids. The CDR3 sequence: CASSPGLAGDYEQYF. CDR3 nucleotides: TGTGCCAGCAGTCCGGGACTAGCGGGGGACTACGAGCAGTACTTC.